This TCR beta chain was sequenced in a study of T cell repertoires in cytomegalovirus infection (dated by TCRdb to between 2018 and 2021). Background on the whole study: The peptide stimulations were aimed at well-studied HLA-B-restricted epitopes as well as recently identified HLA-C-restricted CMV epitopes, whose presentation resists viral immunomodulation. The HLA type of each donor mattered for the analysis, because public TCR beta signatures pointed to carriage of CMV infection along with the matching HLA type. Results the study describes overall, beyond this receptor: In both this cohort and an independent cohort of 350 or so donors, the cumulative frequency of public TCR beta family members distinguished carriers of CMV infection plus the relevant HLA type. The ex vivo response was dominated by HLA-C-restricted CMV-specific TCR beta clonotypes, which also provided the single most frequent clonotype in two of eight donors.

What the treatment or condition label conveys for this sample: in vitro stimulation with specific CMV peptide epitopes to enrich CMV-specific T cells. According to the germline V gene (reference sequence), CDR1 reads SEHNR and CDR2 reads FQNEAQ. The germline V and J ends show losses of 0 bases and 0 bases respectively, and no gene match explains 4 bases of the junction. Spanning cysteine to phenylalanine, the CDR3 consists of 17 amino acids. Only the CDR3 part of the read is kept: 51 bases, read in frame from the first base. Turning to this clonotype: Its antigen has not been determined. There are no base qualities to consult, and no much larger clone falls within one base.

Reads for this sample came from an Illumina HiSeq 1500. Using fastp at Q25 and MiXCR, TCRdb reprocessed the public reads and kept productive beta chains. Entries that share a CDR3 protein sequence are merged under the most common genes and DNA. The table for this sample lists around 360,000 distinct CDR3 sequences; about 35% of them were counted only once. The ten largest clones capture approximately 13% of the sample. The material sequenced was cultured PBMCs, taken from culture after CMV antigen stimulation. Recombination joined TRBV7-9 with TRBJ2-2; 7 central bases correspond to TRBD2. This clonotype originated in a human donor in good health (CMV status not recorded). Some clones in this sample may be carry-over from other donors' samples. For the CDR3, the sequence is CASSLAPSGTNTGELFF. The DNA sequence reads TGTGCCAGCAGCTTAGCCCCTAGCGGAACGAACACCGGGGAGCTGTTTTTT.